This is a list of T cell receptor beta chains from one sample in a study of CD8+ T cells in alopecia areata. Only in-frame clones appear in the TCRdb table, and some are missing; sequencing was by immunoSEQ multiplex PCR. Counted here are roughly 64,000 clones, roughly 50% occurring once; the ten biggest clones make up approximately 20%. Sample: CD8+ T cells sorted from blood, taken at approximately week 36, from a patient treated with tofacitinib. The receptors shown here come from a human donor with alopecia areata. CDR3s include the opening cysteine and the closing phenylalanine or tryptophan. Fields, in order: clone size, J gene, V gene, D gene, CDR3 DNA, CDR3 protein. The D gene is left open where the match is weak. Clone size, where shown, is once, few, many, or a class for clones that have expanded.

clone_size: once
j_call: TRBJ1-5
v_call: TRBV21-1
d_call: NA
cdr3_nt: TGTGCCGCCCGAGAGTCCCTCGATCAGCCCCAGCATTTT
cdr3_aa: CAARESLDQPQHF

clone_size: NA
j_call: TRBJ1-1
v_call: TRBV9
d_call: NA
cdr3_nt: TGTGCCAGCAGCGACGGGGGACTCACTGAAGCTTTCTTT
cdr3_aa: CASSDGGLTEAFF

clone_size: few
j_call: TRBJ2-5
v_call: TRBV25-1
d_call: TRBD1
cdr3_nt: TGTGCCAGCAGATCGGACAGGGTACAAGAGACCCAGTACTTC
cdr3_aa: CASRSDRVQETQYF

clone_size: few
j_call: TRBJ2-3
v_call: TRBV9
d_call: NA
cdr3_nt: TGTGCCAGCAGCGTAGAGGGTGGAACTAGCACAGATACGCAGTATTTT
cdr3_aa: CASSVEGGTSTDTQYF

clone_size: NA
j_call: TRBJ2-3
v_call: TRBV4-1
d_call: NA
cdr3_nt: TGCGCCAGCAGCCAAGATCTGGCAGGAACAGATACGCAGTATTTT
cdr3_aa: CASSQDLAGTDTQYF

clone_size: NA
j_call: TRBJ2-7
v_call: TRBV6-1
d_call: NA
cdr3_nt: TGTGCCACCGACGGAGGTACTACCTACGAGCAGTACTTC
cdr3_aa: CATDGGTTYEQYF

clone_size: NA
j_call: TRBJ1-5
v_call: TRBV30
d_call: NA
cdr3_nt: TGTGCCTGGAGTAAGGTCAATCAGCCCCAGCATTTT
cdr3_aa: CAWSKVNQPQHF

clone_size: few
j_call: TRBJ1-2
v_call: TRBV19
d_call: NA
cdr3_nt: TGTGCCAGTAGTTCCCTAGAGGGGTTCTACACCTTC
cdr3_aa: CASSSLEGFYTF

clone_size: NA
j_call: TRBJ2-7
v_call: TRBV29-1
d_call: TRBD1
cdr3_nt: TGCAGCGTTGGGGGACAGGGCACCGAGCAGTACTTC
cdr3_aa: CSVGGQGTEQYF

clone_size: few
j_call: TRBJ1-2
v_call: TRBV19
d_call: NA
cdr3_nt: TGTGCCAGTAGCCCTCAGGGAGGGAACGGTGGCTACACCTTC
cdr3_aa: CASSPQGGNGGYTF

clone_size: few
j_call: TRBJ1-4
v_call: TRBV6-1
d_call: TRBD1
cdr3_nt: TGTGCCAGCAGCTCCCGGGACAGGGAATCAGCAAAACTGTTTTTT
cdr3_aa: CASSSRDRESAKLFF

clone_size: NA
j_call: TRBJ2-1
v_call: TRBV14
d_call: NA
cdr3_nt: TGTGCCAGCAGCCAGGGAGGAGCCTACAATGAGCAGTTCTTC
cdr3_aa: CASSQGGAYNEQFF

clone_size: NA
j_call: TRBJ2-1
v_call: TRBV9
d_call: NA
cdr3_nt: TGTGCCAGCAGCGCAGATACAGGGTCGGATGAGCAGTTCTTC
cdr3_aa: CASSADTGSDEQFF

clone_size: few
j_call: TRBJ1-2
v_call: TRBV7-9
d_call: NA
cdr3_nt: TGTGCCAGCAGCGACCAGGGAGATGGCTACACCTTC
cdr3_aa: CASSDQGDGYTF

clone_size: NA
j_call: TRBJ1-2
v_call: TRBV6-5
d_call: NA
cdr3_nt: TGTGCCAGCAGTTACTCGATAGGGGACGGCTACACCTTC
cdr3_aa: CASSYSIGDGYTF